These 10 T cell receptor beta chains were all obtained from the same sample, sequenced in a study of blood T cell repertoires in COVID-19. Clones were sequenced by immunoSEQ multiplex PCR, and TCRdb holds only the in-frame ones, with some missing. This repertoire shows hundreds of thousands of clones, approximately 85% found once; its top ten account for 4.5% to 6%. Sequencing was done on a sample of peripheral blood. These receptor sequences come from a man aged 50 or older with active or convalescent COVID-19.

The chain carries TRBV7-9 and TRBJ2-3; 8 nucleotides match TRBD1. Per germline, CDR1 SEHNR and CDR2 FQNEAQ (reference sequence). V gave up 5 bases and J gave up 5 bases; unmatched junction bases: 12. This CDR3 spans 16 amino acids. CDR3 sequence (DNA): TGTGCCAGCAGCCTAGTAAGGACAGGGAGTGGAGATACGCAGTATTTT. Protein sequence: CASSLVRTGSGDTQYF.

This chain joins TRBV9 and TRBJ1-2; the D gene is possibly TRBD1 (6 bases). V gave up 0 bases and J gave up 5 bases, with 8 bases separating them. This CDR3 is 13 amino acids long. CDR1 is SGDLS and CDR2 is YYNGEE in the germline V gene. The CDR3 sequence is CASSVEGGYGYTF. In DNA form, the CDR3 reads TGTGCCAGCAGCGTAGAAGGGGGTTATGGCTACACCTTC.

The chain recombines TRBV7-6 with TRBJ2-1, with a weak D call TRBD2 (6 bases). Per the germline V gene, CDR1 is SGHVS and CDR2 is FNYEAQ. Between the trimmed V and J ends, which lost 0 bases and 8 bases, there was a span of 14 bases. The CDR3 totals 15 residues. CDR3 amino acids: CASSLANGRGDEQFF. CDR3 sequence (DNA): TGTGCCAGCAGCTTAGCGAACGGGAGAGGTGATGAGCAGTTCTTC.

In DNA form, the CDR3 reads TGTGCTAGTGGCCGGGAGGGCCTGTTCGAGCAGTTCTTC. Protein sequence: CASGREGLFEQFF. The chain joins TRBV12-5 to TRBJ2-1, with 8 bases that match TRBD2. V dropped 6 bases and J dropped 10; count of bases not matched to a gene: 8. The CDR3 extends over 13 amino acids. The germline gives CDR1 LGHNT, CDR2 FRNRAP. The whole variable domain, remainder taken from reference TRBV12-5 and TRBJ2-1, is DARVTQTPRHKVTEMGQEVTMRCQPILGHNTVFWYRQTMMQGLELLAYFRNRAPLDDSGMPKDRFSAEMPDATLATLKIQPSEPRDSAVYFCASGREGLFEQFFGPGTRLTVL.

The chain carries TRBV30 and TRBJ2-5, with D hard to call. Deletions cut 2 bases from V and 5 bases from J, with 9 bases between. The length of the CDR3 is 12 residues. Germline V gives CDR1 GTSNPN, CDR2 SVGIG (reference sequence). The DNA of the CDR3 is TGTGCCTGGAGTATGGTGGAGGAGACCCAGTACTTC. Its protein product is CAWSMVEETQYF.

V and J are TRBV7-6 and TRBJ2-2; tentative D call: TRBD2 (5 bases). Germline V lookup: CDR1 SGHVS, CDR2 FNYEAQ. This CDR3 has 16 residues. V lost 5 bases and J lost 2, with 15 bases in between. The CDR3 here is CASSPLGRSNTGELFF. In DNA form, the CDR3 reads TGTGCCAGCAGCCCCCTGGGGAGATCAAACACCGGGGAGCTGTTTTTT.

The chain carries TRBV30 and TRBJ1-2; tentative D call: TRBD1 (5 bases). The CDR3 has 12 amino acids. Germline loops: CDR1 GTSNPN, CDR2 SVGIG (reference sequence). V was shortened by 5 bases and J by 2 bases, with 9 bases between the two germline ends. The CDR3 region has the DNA TGTGCCTGGCGATCAGGGAACTATGGCTACACCTTC. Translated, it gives CAWRSGNYGYTF.

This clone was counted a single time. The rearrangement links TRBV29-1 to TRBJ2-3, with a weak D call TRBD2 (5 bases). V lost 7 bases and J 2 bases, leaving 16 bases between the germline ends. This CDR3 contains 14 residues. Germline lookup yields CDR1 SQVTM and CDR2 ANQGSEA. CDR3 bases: TGCAGCGCCGACCTAGGAGCGGCCACAGATACGCAGTATTTT. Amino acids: CSADLGAATDTQYF.

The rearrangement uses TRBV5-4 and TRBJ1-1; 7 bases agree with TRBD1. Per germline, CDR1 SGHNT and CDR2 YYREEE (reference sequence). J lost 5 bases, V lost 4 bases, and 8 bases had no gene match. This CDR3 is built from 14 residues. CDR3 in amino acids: CASSPIQGMTEAFF. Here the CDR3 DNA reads TGTGCCAGCAGCCCGATACAGGGGATGACTGAAGCTTTCTTT.

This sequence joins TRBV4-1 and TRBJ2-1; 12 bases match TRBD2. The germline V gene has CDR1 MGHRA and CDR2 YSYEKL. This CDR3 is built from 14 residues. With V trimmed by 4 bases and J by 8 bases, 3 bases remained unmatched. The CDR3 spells CASSRRLAGDEQFF. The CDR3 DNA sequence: TGCGCCAGCAGCCGCCGACTAGCGGGAGATGAGCAGTTCTTC.